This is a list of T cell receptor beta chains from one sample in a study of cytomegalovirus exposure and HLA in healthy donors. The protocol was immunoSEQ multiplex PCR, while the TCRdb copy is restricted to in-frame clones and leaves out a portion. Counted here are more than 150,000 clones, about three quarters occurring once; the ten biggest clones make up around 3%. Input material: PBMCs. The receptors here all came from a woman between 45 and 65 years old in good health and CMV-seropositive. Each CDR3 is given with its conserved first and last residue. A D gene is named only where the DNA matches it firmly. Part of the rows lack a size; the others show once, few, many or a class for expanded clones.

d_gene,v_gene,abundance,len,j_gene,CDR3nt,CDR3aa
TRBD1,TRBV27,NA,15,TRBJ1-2,TGTGCCAGCAGTTGGTTGACAGGGAACGTCTATGGCTACACCTTC,CASSWLTGNVYGYTF
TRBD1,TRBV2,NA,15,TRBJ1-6,TGTGCCAGCAGTGAATGGCAGGGGGCGAATTCACCCCTCCACTTT,CASSEWQGANSPLHF
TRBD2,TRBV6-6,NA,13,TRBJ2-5,TGTGCCAGCACTTATGCGGGGGGAGAGACCCAGTACTTC,CASTYAGGETQYF
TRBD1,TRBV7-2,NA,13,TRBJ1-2,TGTGCCAGCAGCCCCCAGACAGGGACGGGCTACACCTTC,CASSPQTGTGYTF
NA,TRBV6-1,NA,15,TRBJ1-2,TGTGCCAGCAGTGAAGGCGGACTGAGGAACTATGGCTACACCTTC,CASSEGGLRNYGYTF
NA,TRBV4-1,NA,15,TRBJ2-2,TGCGCCAGCAGCCGCGCCAGGTCGAACACCGGGGAGCTGTTTTTT,CASSRARSNTGELFF
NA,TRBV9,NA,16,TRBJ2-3,TGTGCCAGCAGCGTAGCCTCGACAGGATCCACAGATACGCAGTATTTT,CASSVASTGSTDTQYF
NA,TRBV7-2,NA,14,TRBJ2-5,TGTGCCAGCAGCACGCCCGGACAAGAAGAGACCCAGTACTTC,CASSTPGQEETQYF
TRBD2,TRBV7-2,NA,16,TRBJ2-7,TGTGCCAGCAGCCCCGACGCCGGGACTAGCTATTACGAGCAGTACTTC,CASSPDAGTSYYEQYF
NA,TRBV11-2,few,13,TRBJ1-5,TGTGCCAGCGGGGGGACCGTGAATCAGCCCCAGCATTTT,CASGGTVNQPQHF
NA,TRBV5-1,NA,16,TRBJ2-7,TGCGCCAGCAGCCGTCTTGGAAGGGGTGTAAGCTACGAGCAGTACTTC,CASSRLGRGVSYEQYF
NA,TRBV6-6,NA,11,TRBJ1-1,TGTGCCAGCAGTTACGCGGGGGGAGACTTCTTT,CASSYAGGDFF
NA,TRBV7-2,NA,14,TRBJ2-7,TGTGCCAGCAGCCTTGGGACAAACCCCTACGAGCAGTACTTC,CASSLGTNPYEQYF
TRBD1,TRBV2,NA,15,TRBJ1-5,TGTGCCAGCACTAAAGCAGGGGGCCTTAATCAGCCCCAGCATTTT,CASTKAGGLNQPQHF
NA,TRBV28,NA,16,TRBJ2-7,TGTGCCAGCACCATGCAAACTTGGGGGCTCCCGTACGAGCAGTACTTC,CASTMQTWGLPYEQYF
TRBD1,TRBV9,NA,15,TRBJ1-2,TGTGCCAGCAGCGTAGAGAGGGGGCTGATCTATGGCTACACCTTC,CASSVERGLIYGYTF
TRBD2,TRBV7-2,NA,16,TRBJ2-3,TGTGCCAGCAGCCCAGGACTAGCGGGGAGCACAGATACGCAGTATTTT,CASSPGLAGSTDTQYF
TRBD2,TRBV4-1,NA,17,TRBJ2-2,TGCGCCAGCAGCCATGCTAGCGGAAACGCGAACACCGGGGAGCTGTTTTTT,CASSHASGNANTGELFF
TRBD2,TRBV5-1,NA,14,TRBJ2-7,TGCGCCAGCAGCTTACTAGCGGCCTCCTACGAGCAGTACTTC,CASSLLAASYEQYF
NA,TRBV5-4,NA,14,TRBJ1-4,TGTGCCAGCAGCTTGTCCCAGTCAGGGGAAAAACTGTTTTTT,CASSLSQSGEKLFF
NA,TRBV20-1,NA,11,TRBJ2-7,TGCAGTGCTAGGGGGGGCTACGAGCAGTACTTC,CSARGGYEQYF
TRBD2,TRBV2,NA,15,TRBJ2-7,TGTGCCAGCAGTGCCAGCGTGACTAGCCGCTACGAGCAGTACTTC,CASSASVTSRYEQYF
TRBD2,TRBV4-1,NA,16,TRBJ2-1,TGCGCCAGCAGCCAAGGACTAGCGGGAGCCTACAATGAGCAGTTCTTC,CASSQGLAGAYNEQFF
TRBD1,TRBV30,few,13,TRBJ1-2,TGTGCCTGGAGTATACAGGGGAACTATGGCTACACCTTC,CAWSIQGNYGYTF
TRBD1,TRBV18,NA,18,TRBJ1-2,TGTGCCAGCTCACCCGTCCCGGGACAGGGGTTGGCGGCCTATGGCTACACCTTC,CASSPVPGQGLAAYGYTF
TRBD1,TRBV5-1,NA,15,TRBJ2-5,TGCGCCAGCAGCGTCGACAGGGGTCATCAAGAGACCCAGTACTTC,CASSVDRGHQETQYF
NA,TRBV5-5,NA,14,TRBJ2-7,TGTGCCAGCACCCTACTAGTACCTCAAAGCGAGCAGTACTTC,CASTLLVPQSEQYF
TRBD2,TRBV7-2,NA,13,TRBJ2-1,TGTGCCAGCAGCTTCTCTAGCGGCAATGAGCAGTTCTTC,CASSFSSGNEQFF
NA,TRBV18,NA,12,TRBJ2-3,TGTGCCAGCTCACCCTCTTCAGATACGCAGTATTTT,CASSPSSDTQYF
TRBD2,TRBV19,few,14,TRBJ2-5,TGTGCCCCTTACGCGGGGGAAAGACAAGAGACCCAGTACTTC,CAPYAGERQETQYF
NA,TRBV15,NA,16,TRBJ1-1,TGTGCCACCAGCAACCTCTCTGGCACGCCCAGCGCTGAAGCTTTCTTT,CATSNLSGTPSAEAFF
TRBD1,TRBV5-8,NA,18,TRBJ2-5,TGTGCCAGCAGCTTGGACAGCCGCTCCGGGACAGGGGGCGAGACCCAGTACTTC,CASSLDSRSGTGGETQYF
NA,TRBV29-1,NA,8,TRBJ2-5,TGCACCCGGGAGACCCAGTACTTC,CTRETQYF
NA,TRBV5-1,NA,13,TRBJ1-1,TGCGCCAGCAGCTTTGGGGGGGACACTGAAGCTTTCTTT,CASSFGGDTEAFF
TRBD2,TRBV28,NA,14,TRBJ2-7,TGTGCCAGCAGAGGGGTAGCGGGAAACTACGAGCAGTACTTC,CASRGVAGNYEQYF
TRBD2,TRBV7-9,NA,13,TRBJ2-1,TGTGCCAGCAGCACGGGGGGGAGGAATGAGCAGTTCTTC,CASSTGGRNEQFF
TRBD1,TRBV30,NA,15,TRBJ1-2,TGTGCCTGGAAGCCCAACAGGGGCGCTAACTATGGCTACACCTTC,CAWKPNRGANYGYTF
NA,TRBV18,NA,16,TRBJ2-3,TGTGCCAGCTCACCCAGAGGAGACAGAGCCACAGATACGCAGTATTTT,CASSPRGDRATDTQYF
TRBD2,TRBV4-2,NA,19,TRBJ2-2,TGTGCCAGCAGCCCTCAGCCGGGACTAGCGGGAGGGAGCACCGGGGAGCTGTTTTTT,CASSPQPGLAGGSTGELFF
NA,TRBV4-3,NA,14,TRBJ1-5,TGCGCCAGCAGCCCCGGCGCTGGAGGTCAGCCCCAGCATTTT,CASSPGAGGQPQHF
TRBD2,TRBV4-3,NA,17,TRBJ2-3,TGCGCCAGCAGCCAAGAAGGAACTAGCGGTAGCACAGATACGCAGTATTTT,CASSQEGTSGSTDTQYF
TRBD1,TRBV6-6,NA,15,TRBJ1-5,TGTGCCAGCAGGTCTCCAGGGGGAGAGGATCAGCCCCAGCATTTT,CASRSPGGEDQPQHF